The text below deals with one T cell receptor beta chain. Its specificity is unknown. This record belongs to a study of T cell responses to AZD1222 COVID-19 vaccine. The V gene's germline CDR1 is LNHDA and CDR2 SQIVND (reference sequence). The CDR3 runs to 14 residues. Trimming removed 5 bases at V and 3 bases at J, with 14 bases between. Assay: immunoSEQ multiplex PCR; the TCRdb copy retains only in-frame clones and omits some. The sample consists of 100,000 to 150,000 clones, around 89% of them appearing once. Study conclusions and caveats: Spike-specific TCR depth and breadth grew after two AZD1222 doses. The study sampled repertoires only after the peak T cell response. Baseline serology detected seropositivity in only 5 or 6 AZD1222 recipients.

This sequence was found in an adult in good health. The chain has TRBV19 and TRBJ2-7, with D possibly called TRBD1 or TRBD2 (5 bases each). The specimen was peripheral blood, collected on day 0 of MenACWY control vaccination. For the CDR3, the DNA is TGTGCCAGTAGTCCCGGGACCGAGGGCTACGAGCAGTACTTC. This translates into CASSPGTEGYEQYF.